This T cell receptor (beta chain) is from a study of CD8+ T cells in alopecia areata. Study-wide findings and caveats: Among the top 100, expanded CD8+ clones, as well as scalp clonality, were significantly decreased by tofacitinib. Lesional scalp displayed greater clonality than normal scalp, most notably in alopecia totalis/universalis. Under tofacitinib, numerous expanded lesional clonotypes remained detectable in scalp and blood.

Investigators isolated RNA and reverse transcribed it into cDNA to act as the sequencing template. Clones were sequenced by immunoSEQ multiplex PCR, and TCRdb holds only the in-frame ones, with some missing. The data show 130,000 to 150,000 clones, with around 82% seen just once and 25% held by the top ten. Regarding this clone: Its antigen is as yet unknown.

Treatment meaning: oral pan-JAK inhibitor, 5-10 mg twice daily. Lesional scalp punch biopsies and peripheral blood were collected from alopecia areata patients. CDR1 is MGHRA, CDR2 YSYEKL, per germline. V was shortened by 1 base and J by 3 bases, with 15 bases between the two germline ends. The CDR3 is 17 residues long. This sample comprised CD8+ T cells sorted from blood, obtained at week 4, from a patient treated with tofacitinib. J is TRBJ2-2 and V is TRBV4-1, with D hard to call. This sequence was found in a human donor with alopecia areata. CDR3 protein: CASSQGSWTSYTGELFF. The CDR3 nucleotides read TGCGCCAGCAGCCAAGGATCTTGGACCTCGTACACCGGGGAGCTGTTTTTT.